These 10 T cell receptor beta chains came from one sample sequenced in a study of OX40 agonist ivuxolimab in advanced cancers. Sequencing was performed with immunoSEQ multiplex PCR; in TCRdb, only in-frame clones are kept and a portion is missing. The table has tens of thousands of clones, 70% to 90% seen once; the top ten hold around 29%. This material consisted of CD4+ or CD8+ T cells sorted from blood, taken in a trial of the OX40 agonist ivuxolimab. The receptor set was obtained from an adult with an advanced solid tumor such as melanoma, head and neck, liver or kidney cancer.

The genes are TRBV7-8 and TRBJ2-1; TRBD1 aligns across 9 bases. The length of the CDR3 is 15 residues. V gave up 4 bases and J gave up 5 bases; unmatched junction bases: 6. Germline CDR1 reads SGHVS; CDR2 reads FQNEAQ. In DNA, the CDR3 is TGTGCCAGCAGCTGCCGGGACAGGGACGACAATGAGCAGTTCTTC. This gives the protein CASSCRDRDDNEQFF.

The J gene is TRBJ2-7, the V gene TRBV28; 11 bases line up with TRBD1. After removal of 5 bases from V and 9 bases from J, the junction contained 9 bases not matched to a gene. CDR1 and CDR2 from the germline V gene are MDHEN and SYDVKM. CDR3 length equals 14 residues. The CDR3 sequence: CASSLGTGGAPQYF. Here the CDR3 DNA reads TGTGCCAGCAGTCTCGGGACAGGGGGAGCCCCGCAGTACTTC.

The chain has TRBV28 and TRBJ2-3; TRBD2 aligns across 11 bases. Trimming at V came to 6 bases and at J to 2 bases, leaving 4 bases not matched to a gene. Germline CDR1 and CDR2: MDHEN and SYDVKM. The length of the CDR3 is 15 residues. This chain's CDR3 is CASSPLAGDTDTQYF. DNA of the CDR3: TGTGCCAGCAGCCCACTAGCGGGAGACACAGATACGCAGTATTTT. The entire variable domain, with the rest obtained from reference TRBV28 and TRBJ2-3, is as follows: DVKVTQSSRYLVKRTGEKVFLECVQDMDHENMFWYRQDPGLGLRLIYFSYDVKMKEKGDIPEGYSVSREKKERFSLILESASTNQTSMYLCASSPLAGDTDTQYFGPGTRLTVL.

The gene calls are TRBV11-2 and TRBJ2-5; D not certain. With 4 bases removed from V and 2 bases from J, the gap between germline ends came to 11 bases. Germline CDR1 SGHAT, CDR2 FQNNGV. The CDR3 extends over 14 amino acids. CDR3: CASSSDRSQETQYF. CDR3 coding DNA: TGTGCCAGCAGCTCCGACCGCAGTCAAGAGACCCAGTACTTC.

CDR3: CASSKGQGSYNEQFF. Written as DNA, the CDR3 is TGTGCCAGCAGTAAAGGACAGGGGAGCTACAATGAGCAGTTCTTC. V is TRBV2 and J is TRBJ2-1; the match to TRBD1 covers 9 bases. In germline, CDR1 is SNHLY, CDR2 FYNNEI. V shed 5 bases, J shed 3 bases, and the junction held 5 bases outside the gene matches. There are 15 residues in the CDR3. Full variable domain (rest looked up from reference TRBV2 and TRBJ2-1): EPEVTQTPSHQVTQMGQEVILRCVPISNHLYFYWYRQILGQKVEFLVSFYNNEISEKSEIFDDQFSVERPDGSNFTLKIRSTKLEDSAMYFCASSKGQGSYNEQFFGPGTRLTVL.

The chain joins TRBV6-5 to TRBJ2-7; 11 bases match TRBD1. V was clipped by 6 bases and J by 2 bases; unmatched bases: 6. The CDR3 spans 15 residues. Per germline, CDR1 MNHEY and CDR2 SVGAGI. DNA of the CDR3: TGTGCCAGCAGCCTCGGACAGGGGGCAACCTACGAGCAGTACTTC. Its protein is CASSLGQGATYEQYF.

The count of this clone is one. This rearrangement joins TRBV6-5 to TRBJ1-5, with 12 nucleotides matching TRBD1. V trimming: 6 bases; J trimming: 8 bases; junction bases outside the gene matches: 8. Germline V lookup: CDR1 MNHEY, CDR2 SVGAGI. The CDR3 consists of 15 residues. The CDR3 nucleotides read TGTGCCAGCAGCCGGGACAGGGGGCTAAACGAGCCCCAGCATTTT. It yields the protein CASSRDRGLNEPQHF.

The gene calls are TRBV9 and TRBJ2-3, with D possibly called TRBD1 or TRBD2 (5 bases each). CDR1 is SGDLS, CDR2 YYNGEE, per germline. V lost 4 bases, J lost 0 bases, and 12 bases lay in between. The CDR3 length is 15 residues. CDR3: CASSLRGRSTDTQYF. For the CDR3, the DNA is TGTGCCAGCAGCCTGAGGGGCCGTAGCACAGATACGCAGTATTTT.

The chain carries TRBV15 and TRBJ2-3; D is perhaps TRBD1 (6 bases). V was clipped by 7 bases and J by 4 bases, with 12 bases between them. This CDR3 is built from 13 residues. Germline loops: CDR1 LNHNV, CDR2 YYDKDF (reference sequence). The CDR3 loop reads CATKKQGADTQYF. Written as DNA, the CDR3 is TGTGCCACCAAAAAACAGGGCGCAGATACGCAGTATTTT.

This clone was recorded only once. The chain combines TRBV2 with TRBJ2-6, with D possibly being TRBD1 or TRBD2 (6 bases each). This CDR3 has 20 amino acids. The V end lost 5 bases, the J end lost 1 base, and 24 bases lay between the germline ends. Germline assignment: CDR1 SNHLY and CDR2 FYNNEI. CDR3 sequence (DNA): TGTGCCAGCAGTATGAGGGGGGCCCCGGGTCCGATGTCTGGGGCCAACGTCCTGACTTTC. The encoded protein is CASSMRGAPGPMSGANVLTF.